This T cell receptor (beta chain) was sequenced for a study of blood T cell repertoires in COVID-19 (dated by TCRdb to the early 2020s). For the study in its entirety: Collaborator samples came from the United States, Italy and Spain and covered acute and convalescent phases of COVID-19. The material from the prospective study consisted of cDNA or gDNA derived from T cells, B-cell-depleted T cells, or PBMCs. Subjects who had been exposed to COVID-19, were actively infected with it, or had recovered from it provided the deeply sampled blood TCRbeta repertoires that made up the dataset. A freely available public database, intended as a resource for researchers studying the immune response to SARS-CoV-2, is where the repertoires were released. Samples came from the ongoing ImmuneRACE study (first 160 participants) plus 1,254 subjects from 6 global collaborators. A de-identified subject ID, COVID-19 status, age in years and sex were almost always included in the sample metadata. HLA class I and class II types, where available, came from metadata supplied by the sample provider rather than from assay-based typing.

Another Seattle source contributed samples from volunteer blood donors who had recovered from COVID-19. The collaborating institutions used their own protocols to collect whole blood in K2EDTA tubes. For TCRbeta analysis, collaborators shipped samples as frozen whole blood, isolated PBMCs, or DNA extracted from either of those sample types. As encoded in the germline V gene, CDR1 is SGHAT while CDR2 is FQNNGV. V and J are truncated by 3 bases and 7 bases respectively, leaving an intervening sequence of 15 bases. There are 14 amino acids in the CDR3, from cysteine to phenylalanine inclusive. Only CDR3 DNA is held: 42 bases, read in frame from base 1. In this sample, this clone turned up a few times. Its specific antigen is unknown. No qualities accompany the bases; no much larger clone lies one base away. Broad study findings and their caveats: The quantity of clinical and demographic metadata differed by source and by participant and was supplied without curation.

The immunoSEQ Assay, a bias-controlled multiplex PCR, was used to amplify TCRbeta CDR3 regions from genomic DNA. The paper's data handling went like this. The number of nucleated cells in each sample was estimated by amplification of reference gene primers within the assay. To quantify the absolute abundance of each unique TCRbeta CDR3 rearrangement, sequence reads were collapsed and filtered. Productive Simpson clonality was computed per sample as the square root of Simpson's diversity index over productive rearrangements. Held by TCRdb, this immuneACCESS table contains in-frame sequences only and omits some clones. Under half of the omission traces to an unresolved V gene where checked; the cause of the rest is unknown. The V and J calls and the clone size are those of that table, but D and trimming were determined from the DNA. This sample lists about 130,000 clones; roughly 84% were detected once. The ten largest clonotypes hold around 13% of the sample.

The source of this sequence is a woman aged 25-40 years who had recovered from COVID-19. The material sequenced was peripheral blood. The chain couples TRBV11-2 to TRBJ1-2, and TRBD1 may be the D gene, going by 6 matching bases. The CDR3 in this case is CASSFRRGDGGYTF. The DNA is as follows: TGTGCCAGCAGCTTCCGCAGGGGAGACGGTGGCTACACCTTC.